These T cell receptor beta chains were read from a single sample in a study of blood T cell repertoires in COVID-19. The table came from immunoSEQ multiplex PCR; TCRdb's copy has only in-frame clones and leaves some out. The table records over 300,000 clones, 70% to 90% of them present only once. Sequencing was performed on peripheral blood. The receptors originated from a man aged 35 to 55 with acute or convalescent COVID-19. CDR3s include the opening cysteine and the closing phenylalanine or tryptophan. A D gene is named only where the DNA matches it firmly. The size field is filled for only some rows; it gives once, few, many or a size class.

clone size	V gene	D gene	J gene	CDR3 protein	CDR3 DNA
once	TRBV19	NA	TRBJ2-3	CASTDRTSVNTQYF	TGTGCCAGCACTGACAGGACCTCCGTGAATACGCAGTATTTT
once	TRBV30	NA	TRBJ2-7	CATISLDTPYEQYF	TGTGCCACCATAAGTTTGGACACTCCCTACGAGCAGTACTTC
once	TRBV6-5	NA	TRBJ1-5	CASSSVGGGGNQPQHF	TGTGCCAGCAGTTCGGTAGGCGGGGGTGGCAATCAGCCCCAGCATTTT
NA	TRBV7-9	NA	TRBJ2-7	CASSSGSSGSYEQYF	TGTGCCAGCAGCTCTGGGTCCTCAGGAAGCTACGAGCAGTACTTC
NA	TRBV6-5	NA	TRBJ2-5	CASSPSSRDQYF	TGTGCCAGCAGTCCCTCAAGTCGAGACCAGTACTTC
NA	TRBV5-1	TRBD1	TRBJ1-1	CASRDGTGGTNTEAFF	TGCGCCAGCAGAGATGGGACAGGGGGCACGAACACTGAAGCTTTCTTT
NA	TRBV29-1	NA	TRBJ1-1	CSGRGFDTEAFF	TGCAGCGGCAGGGGTTTCGACACTGAAGCTTTCTTT
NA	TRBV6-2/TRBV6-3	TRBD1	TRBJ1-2	CASSRRTGEYGYTF	TGTGCCAGCAGTCGTCGGACAGGGGAATATGGCTACACCTTC
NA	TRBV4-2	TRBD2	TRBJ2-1	CASRGSGTYNEQFF	TGTGCCAGCCGCGGGAGTGGCACCTACAATGAGCAGTTCTTC
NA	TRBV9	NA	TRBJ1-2	CASSPEGRGRDGYTF	TGTGCCAGCAGCCCAGAGGGGCGGGGCCGGGATGGCTACACCTTC
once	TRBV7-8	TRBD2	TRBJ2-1	CASSYSRLARNEQFF	TGTGCCAGCAGCTATTCTCGACTAGCTCGCAATGAGCAGTTCTTC
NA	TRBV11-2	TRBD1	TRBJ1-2	CASSWGQGGDGYTF	TGTGCCAGCAGCTGGGGACAGGGTGGCGATGGCTACACCTTC
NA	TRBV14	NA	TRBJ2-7	CASSQAYSYEQYF	TGTGCCAGCAGCCAAGCCTATTCCTACGAGCAGTACTTC
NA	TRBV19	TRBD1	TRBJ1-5	CASRDRGHQPQHF	TGTGCCAGTAGGGACAGGGGACATCAGCCCCAGCATTTT
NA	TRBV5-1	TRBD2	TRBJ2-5	CASSFLREEETQYF	TGCGCCAGCAGCTTTTTACGGGAGGAAGAGACCCAGTACTTC
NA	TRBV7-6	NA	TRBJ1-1	CASSSYTGRNTEAFF	TGTGCCAGCAGCTCGTATACAGGGAGGAACACTGAAGCTTTCTTT
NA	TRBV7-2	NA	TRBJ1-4	CASSLVAAGAGEKLFF	TGTGCCAGCAGCTTAGTTGCCGCGGGGGCGGGTGAAAAACTGTTTTTT
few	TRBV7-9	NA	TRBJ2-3	CASSLGAGESDTQYF	TGTGCCAGCAGCCTGGGGGCCGGGGAGTCAGATACGCAGTATTTT
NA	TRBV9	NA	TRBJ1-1	CASSAGVPSAEAFF	TGTGCCAGCAGCGCCGGGGTGCCATCTGCTGAAGCTTTCTTT
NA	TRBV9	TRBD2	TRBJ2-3	CASSEGLATDTQYF	TGTGCCAGCAGCGAAGGACTAGCGACAGATACGCAGTATTTT
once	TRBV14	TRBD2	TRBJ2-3	CASSRRLAGVDTQYF	TGTGCCAGCAGCCGAAGGCTAGCGGGGGTAGATACGCAGTATTTT
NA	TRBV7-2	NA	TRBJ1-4	CASSSSRGIIEKLFF	TGTGCCAGCAGCTCGTCGCGGGGCATAATCGAAAAACTGTTTTTT
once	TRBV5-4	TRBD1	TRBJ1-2	CASSLGAGGNYGYTF	TGTGCCAGCAGCTTGGGGGCAGGGGGTAACTATGGCTACACCTTC
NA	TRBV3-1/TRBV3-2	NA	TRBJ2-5	CASSQESLVEETQYF	TGTGCCAGCAGCCAAGAGTCCCTAGTGGAAGAGACCCAGTACTTC
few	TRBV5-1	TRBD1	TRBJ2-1	CASSSGQGYNEQFF	TGCGCCAGCAGCTCGGGACAGGGGTACAATGAGCAGTTCTTC
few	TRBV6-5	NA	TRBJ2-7	CASSTGWGTREQYF	TGTGCCAGCAGTACGGGTTGGGGCACCAGGGAGCAGTACTTC
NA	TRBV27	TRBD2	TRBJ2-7	CASSLGTRLYEQYF	TGTGCCAGCAGTCTCGGGACTAGACTCTACGAGCAGTACTTC
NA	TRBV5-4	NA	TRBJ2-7	CASSLDPDTSSYEQYF	TGTGCCAGCAGCTTGGATCCGGACACTTCCTCCTACGAGCAGTACTTC
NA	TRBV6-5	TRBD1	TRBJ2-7	CASSYGQGSYEQYF	TGTGCCAGCAGTTACGGACAGGGTTCCTACGAGCAGTACTTC
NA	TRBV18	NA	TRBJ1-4	CASSPIPVATNEKLFF	TGTGCCAGCTCACCAATTCCAGTCGCAACTAATGAAAAACTGTTTTTT
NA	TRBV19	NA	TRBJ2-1	CASSLEGLENEQFF	TGTGCCAGTAGTCTGGAGGGTCTGGAGAATGAGCAGTTCTTC
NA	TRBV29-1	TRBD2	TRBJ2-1	CSVRTSDLNEQFF	TGCAGCGTTCGGACTAGCGACCTGAACGAGCAGTTCTTC
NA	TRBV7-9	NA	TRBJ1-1	CATQQVYTEAFF	TGTGCCACCCAACAGGTCTACACTGAAGCTTTCTTT
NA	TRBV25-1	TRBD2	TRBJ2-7	CASSESTGLADSSYEQYF	TGTGCCAGCAGTGAATCCACGGGACTAGCGGATAGCTCCTACGAGCAGTACTTC
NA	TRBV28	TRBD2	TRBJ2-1	CASSTSGVYNEQFF	TGTGCCAGCAGTACTAGCGGGGTATACAATGAGCAGTTCTTC
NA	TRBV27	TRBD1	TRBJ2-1	CASRLGTASYNEQFF	TGTGCCAGCAGACTAGGGACAGCTTCCTACAATGAGCAGTTCTTC
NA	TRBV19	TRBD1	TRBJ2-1	CASSIGITGAVYNEQFF	TGTGCCAGTAGTATAGGGATTACAGGGGCCGTCTACAATGAGCAGTTCTTC